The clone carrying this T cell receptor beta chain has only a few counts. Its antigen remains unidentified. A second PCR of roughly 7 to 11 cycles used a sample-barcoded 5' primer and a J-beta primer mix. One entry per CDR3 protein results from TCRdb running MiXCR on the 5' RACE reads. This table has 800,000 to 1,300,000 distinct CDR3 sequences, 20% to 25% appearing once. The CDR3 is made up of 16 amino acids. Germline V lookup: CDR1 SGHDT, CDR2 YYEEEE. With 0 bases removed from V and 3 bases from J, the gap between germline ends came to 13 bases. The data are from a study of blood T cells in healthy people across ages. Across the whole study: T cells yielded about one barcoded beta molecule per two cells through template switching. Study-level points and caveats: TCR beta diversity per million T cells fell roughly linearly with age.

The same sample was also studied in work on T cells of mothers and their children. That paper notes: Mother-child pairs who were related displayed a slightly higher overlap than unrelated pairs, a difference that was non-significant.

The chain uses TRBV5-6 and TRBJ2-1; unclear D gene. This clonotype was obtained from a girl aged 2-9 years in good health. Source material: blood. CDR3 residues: CASSLAGTPGYNEQFF. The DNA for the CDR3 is TGTGCCAGCAGCTTGGCGGGTACCCCGGGCTACAATGAGCAGTTCTTC.